Relative to its sample, the clone carrying this TCR beta chain is medium-sized. Its antigen is undetermined. In the authors' methods: Researchers built a distant-metastasis classifier for papillary thyroid cancer that drew on CDR3 differences across clinicopathological groups. TCRdb redid the clone calls on the PCR reads using MiXCR. What appears here as the V and J calls and clone size reflects TCRdb's work, not the paper's. Among 50,000 or so clones listed, approximately 20% were seen once. Not a single patient had been given any form of treatment at any point before undergoing thyroid surgery. This specimen belongs to a study of metastatic and nonmetastatic thyroid tumors. Study background: For malignant and benign thyroid patients, tumor or nodule tissue and blood were the sources whose repertoires were compared.

V was trimmed by 4 bases and J by 0 bases, leaving 16 bases between them. The CDR3 has 15 residues. The V gene's germline CDR1 is DFQATT and CDR2 SNEGSKA (reference sequence). Overall study findings and caveats: The study reportedly found significantly higher TCR beta diversity in malignant thyroid tumors than benign nodules, in blood and tumor.

The V and J genes are TRBV20-1 and TRBJ2-7; weak D call: TRBD2 (5 bases). Sequencing was done on a sample of blood. This receptor was taken from a male donor with papillary thyroid cancer or a benign thyroid nodule (not recorded which). Some clones in this sample may be carry-over from other donors' samples. CDR3 region: CSAMIGLGSSYEQYF. The CDR3 DNA reads TGCAGTGCTATGATCGGACTTGGGAGCTCCTACGAGCAGTACTTC.